This T cell receptor (beta chain) appears in the sequencing data of a study of T cells in Graves' hyperthyroidism and ophthalmopathy. RNA transcripts yielded amplified TCR beta CDR3 regions. HTBI primers were employed in a first-round RT-PCR of the TCR CDR3. One entry per CDR3 protein, called by TCRdb with MiXCR from the multiplex PCR reads. The data contain around 500,000 distinct CDR3 sequences, about 22% of them singletons. Overall study results and limits: In simple terms, a model built on 13 V-J features told ophthalmopathy apart from stable hyperthyroidism.

This clonotype has just a few counts. Its antigen remains unidentified. V lost 5 bases, J lost 2 bases, and 5 bases stayed unmatched. The CDR3 is 16 amino acids. Inclusion characteristics of ophthalmopathy patients comprised a Clinical Activity Score of at least 3, a NOSPECS grade of at least 4, and duration under 3 months. The diagnoses drew upon clinical symptoms, serum thyroxine and TRAb, thyroid ultrasound and orbital computed tomography. This receptor was identified in a woman in her sixties or seventies with Graves' ophthalmopathy. J is TRBJ2-6 and V is TRBV12-3 or TRBV12-4, with TRBD2 matching 8 bases. What was sequenced was blood. CDR3 nucleotides: TGTGCCAGCAGTCCGGGGGGGGGGCCTGGGGCCAACGTCCTGACTTTC. It specifies CASSPGGGPGANVLTF.